Below are 14 T cell receptor beta chains sequenced from a single sample in a study of Ad26.COV2.S vaccination and SARS-CoV-2 variants. The treatment is: around 19 received Ad26.COV2.S at low or high dose, single or two shots; 5 received placebo; per-sample allocation not given. On day 63 after the first injection, vaccine and placebo recipients gave samples. TCRdb keeps only in-frame clones here, not all; method: immunoSEQ multiplex PCR. The table shows roughly 320,000 clones, with 70% to 90% occurring only once. This sample comprised peripheral blood, obtained in a trial of Ad26.COV2.S vaccine versus placebo. These TCRs come from a person aged 18-65 years who received the Ad26.COV2.S COVID-19 vaccine or a placebo.

The rearrangement links TRBV4-2 to TRBJ2-7, with TRBD1 as a possible D gene (5 bases). The CDR3 is made up of 15 amino acids. Per the germline V gene, CDR1 is LGHNA and CDR2 is YNFKEQ. The V end lost 4 bases, the J end lost 4 bases, and 17 bases lay between the germline ends. DNA for the CDR3: TGTGCCAGCAGCCCCCTCTTGTACAGGCGTTACGAGCAGTACTTC. Translating gives CASSPLLYRRYEQYF.

The chain joins TRBV2 to TRBJ2-1; TRBD2 aligns across 9 bases. V lost 0 bases and J lost 9; bases outside the gene matches: 12. From germline, CDR1 is SNHLY and CDR2 FYNNEI. The CDR3 sequence is 17 residues long. The DNA for the CDR3 is TGTGCCAGCAGTGAAGCGCTCGAGTCTAGCGGGGTGGGTGAGCAGTTCTTC. As protein: CASSEALESSGVGEQFF.

The gene calls are TRBV5-1 and TRBJ1-4; TRBD1 might be the D (6 bases). CDR1 SGHRS and CDR2 YFSETQ come from the germline V gene. This CDR3 comprises 14 residues. The V gene lost 4 bases and the J gene lost 8 bases, with 15 bases spanning the gap. CDR3 coding DNA: TGCGCCAGCAGCCTACAGGGTCGGGACGAAAAACTGTTTTTT. Residues: CASSLQGRDEKLFF.

The chain links TRBV19 to TRBJ1-4; D ambiguous. This CDR3 region has 12 residues. The V gene's germline CDR1 is LNHDA and CDR2 SQIVND (reference sequence). V lost 4 bases and J 8 bases, leaving 8 bases between the germline ends. The CDR3 here is CASSTRTEKLFF. In nucleotides, the CDR3 is TGTGCCAGTAGTACCCGAACGGAAAAACTGTTTTTT.

The chain joins TRBV3-1 (or the pseudogene TRBV3-2) to TRBJ2-3, with 7 bases matching TRBD2. Germline V gives CDR1 LGHDT, CDR2 YNNKEL (reference sequence). J lost 0 bases, V lost 1 base, and 13 bases had no gene match. This CDR3 comprises 19 residues. CDR3 sequence reads: CASSQGGQRGLASTDTQYF. Here the CDR3 DNA reads TGTGCCAGCAGCCAAGGCGGCCAGCGGGGCCTTGCTAGCACAGATACGCAGTATTTT.

The CDR3, as DNA: TGTGCCAGCAGCTTAGATCCCGGACGACAGGGGCAAAACTATGGCTACACCTTC. Translation: CASSLDPGRQGQNYGYTF. V gene TRBV7-9 combines with J gene TRBJ1-2; 8 bases agree with TRBD1. J lost 2 bases, V lost 1 base, and 12 bases had no gene match. Germline V CDR1 and CDR2: SEHNR, FQNEAQ (reference sequence). The length of the CDR3 is 18 residues.

The J gene is TRBJ1-1, the V gene TRBV28, with D tentatively TRBD1 (5 bases). V dropped 4 bases and J dropped 1 base, with 13 bases sitting between them. This CDR3 is 15 amino acids long. The germline gives CDR1 MDHEN, CDR2 SYDVKM. This chain's CDR3 is CASSSPGASNTEAFF. CDR3 nucleotides: TGTGCCAGCAGTTCCCCCGGGGCGTCGAACACTGAAGCTTTCTTT.

The chain combines TRBV9 with TRBJ2-1, with 12 bases fitting TRBD2. The CDR3 runs 16 residues. The V and J ends lost 1 base and 7 bases, in that order; junction bases with no gene match: 6. Looked up from germline, CDR1 is SGDLS and CDR2 is YYNGEE. The DNA of the CDR3 is TGTGCCAGCAGCGTACTCCTAGCGGGGGGGGCGAATGAGCAGTTCTTC. It codes for CASSVLLAGGANEQFF.

V is TRBV5-1 and J is TRBJ1-1; a possible D gene is TRBD1 (5 bases). The CDR3 consists of 15 residues. Germline V lookup: CDR1 SGHRS, CDR2 YFSETQ. The V gene lost 0 bases and the J gene lost 1 base, with 10 bases spanning the gap. CDR3 sequence reads: CASSLVGTPNTEAFF. DNA for the CDR3: TGCGCCAGCAGCTTGGTTGGGACGCCGAACACTGAAGCTTTCTTT. The whole variable domain, remainder taken from reference TRBV5-1 and TRBJ1-1, is KAGVTQTPRYLIKTRGQQVTLSCSPISGHRSVSWYQQTPGQGLQFLFEYFSETQRNKGNFPGRFSGRQFSNSRSEMNVSTLELGDSALYLCASSLVGTPNTEAFFGQGTRLTVV.

V is TRBV5-1 and J is TRBJ2-7; 9 positions match TRBD1. Germline values: CDR1 SGHRS, CDR2 YFSETQ. Trimming removed 4 bases from V and 3 bases from J; junction bases left unmatched: 11. The CDR3 runs to 16 residues. CDR3 coding DNA: TGCGCCAGCAGCCCCCAACCCACAGGGGGCGGCTACGAGCAGTACTTC. Translated, it gives CASSPQPTGGGYEQYF.

The chain is built from TRBV19 and TRBJ2-5; D unresolved. The length of the CDR3 is 13 residues. V lost 7 bases and J lost 4, with 13 bases in between. CDR1 LNHDA and CDR2 SQIVND come from the germline V gene (reference sequence). The CDR3 region has the DNA TGTGCCAGTACAGGTGCCGCAAGAGAGACCCAGTACTTC. The encoded protein is CASTGAARETQYF. Supplemented by reference TRBV19 and TRBJ2-5, the full variable domain reads DGGITQSPKYLFRKEGQNVTLSCEQNLNHDAMYWYRQDPGQGLRLIYYSQIVNDFQKGDIAEGYSVSREKKESFPLTVTSAQKNPTAFYLCASTGAARETQYFGPGTRLLVL.

The V and J genes are TRBV12-3 or TRBV12-4 and TRBJ1-2, with TRBD1 identical over 7 bases. V shed 6 bases, J shed 5 bases, and the junction held 6 bases outside the gene matches. This CDR3 is 13 amino acids long. In nucleotides, the CDR3 is TGTGCCAGCAGCCCCGGGACAGAATATGGCTACACCTTC. Amino acid sequence: CASSPGTEYGYTF.

With respect to this clone: At the DNA level, this CDR3 is encoded by other sequences in the same sample as well. The chain couples TRBV7-9 to TRBJ1-6; TRBD1 matches 7 bases. V shed 4 bases, J shed 7 bases, and the junction held 4 bases outside the gene matches. The germline V gene encodes CDR1 SEHNR and CDR2 FQNEAQ (reference sequence). The CDR3 is made up of 14 amino acids. CDR3 region: CASSSDRANSPLHF. CDR3 nucleotide sequence: TGTGCCAGCAGCTCAGACAGGGCGAATTCACCCCTCCACTTT.

The V and J genes are TRBV28 and TRBJ1-4; tentatively, D is TRBD1 (6 bases). The germline gives CDR1 MDHEN, CDR2 SYDVKM. V gave up 6 bases and J gave up 4 bases, with 12 bases separating them. The CDR3 is made up of 14 amino acids. CDR3 DNA: TGTGCCAGCAGGGAACAGGGAGGTAATGAAAAACTGTTTTTT. This gives the protein CASREQGGNEKLFF.